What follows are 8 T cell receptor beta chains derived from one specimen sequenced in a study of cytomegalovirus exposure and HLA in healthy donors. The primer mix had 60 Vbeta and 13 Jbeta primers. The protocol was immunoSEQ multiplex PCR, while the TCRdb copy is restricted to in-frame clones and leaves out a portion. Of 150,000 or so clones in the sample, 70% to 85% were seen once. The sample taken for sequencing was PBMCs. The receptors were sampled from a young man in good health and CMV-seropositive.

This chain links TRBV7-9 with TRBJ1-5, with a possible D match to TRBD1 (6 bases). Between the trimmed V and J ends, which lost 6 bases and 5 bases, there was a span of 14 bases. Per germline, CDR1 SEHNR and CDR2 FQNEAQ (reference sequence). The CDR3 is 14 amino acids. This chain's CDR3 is CASRSGAGDQPQHF. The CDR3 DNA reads TGTGCCAGCAGATCGGGGGCGGGGGATCAGCCCCAGCATTTT.

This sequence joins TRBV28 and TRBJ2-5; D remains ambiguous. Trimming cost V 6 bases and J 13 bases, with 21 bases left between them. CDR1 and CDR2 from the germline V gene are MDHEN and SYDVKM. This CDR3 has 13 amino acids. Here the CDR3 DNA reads TGTGCCAGCAGATTGACCCTTACAGAGTCTGTGTACTTC. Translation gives CASRLTLTESVYF.

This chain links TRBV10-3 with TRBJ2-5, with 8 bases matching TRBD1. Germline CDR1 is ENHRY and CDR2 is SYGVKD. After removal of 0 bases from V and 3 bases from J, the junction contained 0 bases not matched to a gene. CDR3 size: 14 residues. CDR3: CAISESTGEETQYF. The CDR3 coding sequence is TGTGCCATCAGTGAGTCGACAGGGGAAGAGACCCAGTACTTC.

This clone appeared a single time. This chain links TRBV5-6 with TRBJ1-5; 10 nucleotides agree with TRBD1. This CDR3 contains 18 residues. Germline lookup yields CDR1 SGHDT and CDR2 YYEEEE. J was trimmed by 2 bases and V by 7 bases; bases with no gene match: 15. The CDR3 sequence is CASPGTGEVPLGNQPQHF. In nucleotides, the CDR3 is TGTGCCAGCCCCGGGACAGGGGAGGTTCCGTTAGGCAATCAGCCCCAGCATTTT.

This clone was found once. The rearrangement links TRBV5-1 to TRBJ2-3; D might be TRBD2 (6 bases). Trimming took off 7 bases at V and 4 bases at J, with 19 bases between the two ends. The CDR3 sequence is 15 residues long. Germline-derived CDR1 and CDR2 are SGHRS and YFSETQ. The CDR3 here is CASGPTTGVSDTQYF. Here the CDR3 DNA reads TGCGCCAGCGGACCTACAACGGGAGTCTCAGATACGCAGTATTTT.

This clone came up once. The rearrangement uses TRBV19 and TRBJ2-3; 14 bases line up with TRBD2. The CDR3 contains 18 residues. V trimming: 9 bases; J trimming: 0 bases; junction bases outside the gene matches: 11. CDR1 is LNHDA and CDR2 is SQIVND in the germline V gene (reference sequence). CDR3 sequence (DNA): TGTGCCAGAGAGAATTGGACTAGCGGGGGGTCTAGCACAGATACGCAGTATTTT. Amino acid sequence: CARENWTSGGSSTDTQYF. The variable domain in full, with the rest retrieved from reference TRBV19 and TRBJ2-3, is DGGITQSPKYLFRKEGQNVTLSCEQNLNHDAMYWYRQDPGQGLRLIYYSQIVNDFQKGDIAEGYSVSREKKESFPLTVTSAQKNPTAFYLCARENWTSGGSSTDTQYFGPGTRLTVL.

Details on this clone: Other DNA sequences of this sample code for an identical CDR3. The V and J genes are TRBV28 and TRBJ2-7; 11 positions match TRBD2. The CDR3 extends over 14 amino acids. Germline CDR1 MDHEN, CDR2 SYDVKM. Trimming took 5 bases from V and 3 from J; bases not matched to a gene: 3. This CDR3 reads CASSPGTSGYEQYF. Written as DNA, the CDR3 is TGTGCCAGCAGTCCCGGGACTAGCGGCTACGAGCAGTACTTC.

CDR3 region: CAWSVMVSSGNTIYF. As DNA, the CDR3 is TGTGCCTGGAGTGTAATGGTGAGCTCTGGAAACACCATATATTTT. The chain is built from TRBV30 and TRBJ1-3; D is ambiguous. CDR1 and CDR2 (germline): GTSNPN, SVGIG (reference sequence). The CDR3 totals 15 residues. V was clipped by 0 bases and J by 0 bases, with 9 bases between them.